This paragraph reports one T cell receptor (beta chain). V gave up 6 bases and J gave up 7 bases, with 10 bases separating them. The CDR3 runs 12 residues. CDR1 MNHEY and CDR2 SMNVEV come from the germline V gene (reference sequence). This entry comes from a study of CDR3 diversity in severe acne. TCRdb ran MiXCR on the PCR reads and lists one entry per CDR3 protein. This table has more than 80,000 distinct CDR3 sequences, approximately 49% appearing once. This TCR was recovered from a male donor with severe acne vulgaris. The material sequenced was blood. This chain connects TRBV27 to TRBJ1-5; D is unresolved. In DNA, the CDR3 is TGTGCCAGCAGCCGGGGTTCCCAGCCCCAGCATTTT. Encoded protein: CASSRGSQPQHF.